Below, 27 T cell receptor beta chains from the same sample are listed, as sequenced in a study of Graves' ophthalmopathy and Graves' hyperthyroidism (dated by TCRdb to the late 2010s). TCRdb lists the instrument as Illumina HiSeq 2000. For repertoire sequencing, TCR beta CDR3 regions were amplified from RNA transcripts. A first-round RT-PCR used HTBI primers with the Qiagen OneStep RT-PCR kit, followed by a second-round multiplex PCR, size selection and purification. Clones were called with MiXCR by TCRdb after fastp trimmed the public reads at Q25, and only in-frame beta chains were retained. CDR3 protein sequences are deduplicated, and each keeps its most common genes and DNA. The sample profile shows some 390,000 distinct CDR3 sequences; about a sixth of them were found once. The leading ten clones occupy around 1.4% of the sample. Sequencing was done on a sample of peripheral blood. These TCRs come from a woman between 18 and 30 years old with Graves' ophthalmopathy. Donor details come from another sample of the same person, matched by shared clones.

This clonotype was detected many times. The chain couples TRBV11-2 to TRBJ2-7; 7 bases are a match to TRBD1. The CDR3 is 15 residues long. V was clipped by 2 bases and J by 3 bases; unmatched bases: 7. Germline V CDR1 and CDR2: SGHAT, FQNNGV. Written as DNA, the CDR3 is TGTGCCAGCAGCTTAAATCGCAGGGGGAACTACGAGCAGTACTTC. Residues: CASSLNRRGNYEQYF.

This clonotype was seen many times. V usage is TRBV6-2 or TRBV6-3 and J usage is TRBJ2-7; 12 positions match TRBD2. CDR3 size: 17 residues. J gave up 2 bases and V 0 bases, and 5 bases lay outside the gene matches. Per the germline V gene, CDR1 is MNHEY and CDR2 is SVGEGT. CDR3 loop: CASSYSGLAGNPYEQYF. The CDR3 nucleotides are TGTGCCAGCAGTTACTCAGGACTAGCGGGGAACCCCTACGAGCAGTACTTC.

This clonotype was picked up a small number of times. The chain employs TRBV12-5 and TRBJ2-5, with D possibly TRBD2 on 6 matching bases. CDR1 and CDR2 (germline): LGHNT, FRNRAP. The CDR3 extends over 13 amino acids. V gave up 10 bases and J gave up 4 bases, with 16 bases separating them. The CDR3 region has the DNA TGTGCTACTATGAACTGGGGAGGAGAGACCCAGTACTTC. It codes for CATMNWGGETQYF.

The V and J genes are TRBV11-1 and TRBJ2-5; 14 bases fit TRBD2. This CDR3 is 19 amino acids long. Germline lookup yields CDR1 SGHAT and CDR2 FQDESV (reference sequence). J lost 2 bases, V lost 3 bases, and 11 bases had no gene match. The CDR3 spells CASSFAGTSGRVRQETQYF. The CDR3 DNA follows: TGTGCCAGCAGCTTCGCCGGGACTAGCGGGAGAGTAAGGCAAGAGACCCAGTACTTC.

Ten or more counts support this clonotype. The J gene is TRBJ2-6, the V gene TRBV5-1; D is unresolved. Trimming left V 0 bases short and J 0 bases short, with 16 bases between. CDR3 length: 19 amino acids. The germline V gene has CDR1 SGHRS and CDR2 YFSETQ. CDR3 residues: CASSLGIWSAFSGANVLTF. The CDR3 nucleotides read TGCGCCAGCAGCTTGGGTATCTGGTCAGCTTTCTCTGGGGCCAACGTCCTGACTTTC.

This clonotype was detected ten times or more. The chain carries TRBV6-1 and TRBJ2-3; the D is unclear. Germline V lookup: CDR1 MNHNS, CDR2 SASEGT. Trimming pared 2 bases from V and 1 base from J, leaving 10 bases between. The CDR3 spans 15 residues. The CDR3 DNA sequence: TGTGCCAGCAGTGAAAAGGATTTTGGCACAGATACGCAGTATTTT. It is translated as CASSEKDFGTDTQYF.

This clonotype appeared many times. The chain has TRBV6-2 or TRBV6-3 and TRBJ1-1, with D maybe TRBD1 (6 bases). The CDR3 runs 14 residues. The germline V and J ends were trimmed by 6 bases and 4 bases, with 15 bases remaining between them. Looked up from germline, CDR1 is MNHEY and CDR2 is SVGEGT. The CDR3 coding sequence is TGTGCCAGCAGAGCCCACAGGGTAGGCACTGAAGCTTTCTTT. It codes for CASRAHRVGTEAFF.

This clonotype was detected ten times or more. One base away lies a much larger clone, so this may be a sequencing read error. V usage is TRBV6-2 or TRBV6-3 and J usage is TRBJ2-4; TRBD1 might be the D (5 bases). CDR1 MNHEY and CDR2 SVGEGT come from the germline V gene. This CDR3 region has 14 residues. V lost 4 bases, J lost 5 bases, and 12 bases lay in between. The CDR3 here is CASSFSDSENIQYF. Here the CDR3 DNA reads TGTGCCAGCAGTTTCTCTGACAGCGAAAACATTCAGTACTTC.

The CDR3 DNA is TGTGCCAGCAGCTTGACCCTACCCGTAGAGACCCAGTACTTC. Its protein product is CASSLTLPVETQYF. The V call is TRBV7-2, the J call TRBJ2-5; D is unclear. CDR3 length: 14 amino acids. V was pared by 3 bases and J by 4 bases, with 12 bases between. The V gene's germline CDR1 is SGHTA and CDR2 FQGNSA.

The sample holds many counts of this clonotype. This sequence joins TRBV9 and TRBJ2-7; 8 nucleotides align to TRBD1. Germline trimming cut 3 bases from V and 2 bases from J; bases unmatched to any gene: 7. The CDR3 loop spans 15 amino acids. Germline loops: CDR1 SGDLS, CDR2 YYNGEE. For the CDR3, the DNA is TGTGCCAGCAGCGAAGGACAGGGCCTACCCTACGAGCAGTACTTC. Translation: CASSEGQGLPYEQYF.

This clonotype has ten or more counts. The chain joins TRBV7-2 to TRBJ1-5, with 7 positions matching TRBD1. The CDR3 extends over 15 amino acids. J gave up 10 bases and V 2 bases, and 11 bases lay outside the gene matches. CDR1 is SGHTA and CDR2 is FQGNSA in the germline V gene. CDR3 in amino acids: CASSLSRDSPSPQHF. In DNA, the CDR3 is TGTGCCAGCAGCTTAAGCCGGGACAGTCCCTCTCCCCAGCATTTT.

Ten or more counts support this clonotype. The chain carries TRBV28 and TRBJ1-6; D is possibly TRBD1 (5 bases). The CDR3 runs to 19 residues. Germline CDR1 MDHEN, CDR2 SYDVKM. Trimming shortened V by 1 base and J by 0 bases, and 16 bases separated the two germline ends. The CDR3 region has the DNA TGTGCCAGCAGTTTATATATAAGAGGGGTTAGCTCCTATAATTCACCCCTCCACTTT. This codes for CASSLYIRGVSSYNSPLHF.

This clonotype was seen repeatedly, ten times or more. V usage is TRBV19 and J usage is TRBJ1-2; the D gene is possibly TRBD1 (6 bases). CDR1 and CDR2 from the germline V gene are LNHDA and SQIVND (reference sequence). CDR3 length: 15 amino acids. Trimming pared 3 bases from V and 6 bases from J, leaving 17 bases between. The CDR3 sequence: CASSITTDRRDGYTF. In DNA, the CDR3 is TGTGCCAGTAGTATTACAACCGACAGGCGTGATGGCTACACCTTC.

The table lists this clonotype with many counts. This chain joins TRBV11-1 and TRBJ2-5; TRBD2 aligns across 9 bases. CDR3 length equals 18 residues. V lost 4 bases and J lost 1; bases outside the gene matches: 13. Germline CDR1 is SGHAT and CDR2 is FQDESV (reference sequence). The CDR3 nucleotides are TGTGCCAGCAGCTCTACAGACCCTAGCGGGGACCGCCAAGAGACCCAGTACTTC. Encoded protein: CASSSTDPSGDRQETQYF. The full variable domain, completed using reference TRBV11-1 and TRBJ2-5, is EAEVAQSPRYKITEKSQAVAFWCDPISGHATLYWYRQILGQGPELLVQFQDESVVDDSQLPKDRFSAERLKGVDSTLKIQPAELGDSAMYLCASSSTDPSGDRQETQYFGPGTRLLVL.

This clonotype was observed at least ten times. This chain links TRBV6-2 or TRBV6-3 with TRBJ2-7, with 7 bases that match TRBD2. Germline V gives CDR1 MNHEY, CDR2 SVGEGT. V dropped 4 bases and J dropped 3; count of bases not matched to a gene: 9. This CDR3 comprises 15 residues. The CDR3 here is CASSSKRERLYEQYF. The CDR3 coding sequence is TGTGCCAGCAGTTCCAAGCGGGAACGTCTCTACGAGCAGTACTTC.

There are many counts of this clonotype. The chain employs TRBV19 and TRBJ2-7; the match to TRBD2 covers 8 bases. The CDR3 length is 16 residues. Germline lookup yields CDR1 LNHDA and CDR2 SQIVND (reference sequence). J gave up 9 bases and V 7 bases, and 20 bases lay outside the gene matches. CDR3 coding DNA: TGTGCCAGTACCTCGGCGGGAGCGGGGGACCTTCGCCTGCAGTACTTC. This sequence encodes CASTSAGAGDLRLQYF. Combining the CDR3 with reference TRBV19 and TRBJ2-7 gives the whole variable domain DGGITQSPKYLFRKEGQNVTLSCEQNLNHDAMYWYRQDPGQGLRLIYYSQIVNDFQKGDIAEGYSVSREKKESFPLTVTSAQKNPTAFYLCASTSAGAGDLRLQYFGPGTRLTVT.

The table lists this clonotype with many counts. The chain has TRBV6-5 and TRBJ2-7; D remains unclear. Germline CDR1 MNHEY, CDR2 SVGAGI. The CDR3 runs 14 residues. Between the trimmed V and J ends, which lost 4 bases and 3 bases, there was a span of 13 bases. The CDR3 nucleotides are TGTGCCAGCAGTTCTAACGATCCCAACTACGAGCAGTACTTC. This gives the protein CASSSNDPNYEQYF.

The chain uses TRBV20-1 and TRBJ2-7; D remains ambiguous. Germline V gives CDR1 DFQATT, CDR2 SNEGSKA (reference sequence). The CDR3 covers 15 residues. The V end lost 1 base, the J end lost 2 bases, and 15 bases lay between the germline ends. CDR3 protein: CSARGLRTQAYEQYF. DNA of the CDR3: TGCAGTGCTAGAGGCTTACGGACGCAGGCCTACGAGCAGTACTTC.

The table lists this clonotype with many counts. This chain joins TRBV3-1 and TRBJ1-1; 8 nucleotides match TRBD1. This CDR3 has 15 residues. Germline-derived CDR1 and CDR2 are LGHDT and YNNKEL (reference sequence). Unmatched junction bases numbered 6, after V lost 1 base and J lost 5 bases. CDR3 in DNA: TGTGCCAGCAGCCAAGGGGGACAGGTGGGGACTGAAGCTTTCTTT. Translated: CASSQGGQVGTEAFF.

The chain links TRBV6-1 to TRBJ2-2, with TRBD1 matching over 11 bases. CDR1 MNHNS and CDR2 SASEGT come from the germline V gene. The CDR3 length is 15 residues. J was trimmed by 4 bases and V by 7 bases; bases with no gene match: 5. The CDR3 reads CASIGQGAITGELFF. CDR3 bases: TGTGCCAGCATTGGACAGGGGGCTATCACCGGGGAGCTGTTTTTT.

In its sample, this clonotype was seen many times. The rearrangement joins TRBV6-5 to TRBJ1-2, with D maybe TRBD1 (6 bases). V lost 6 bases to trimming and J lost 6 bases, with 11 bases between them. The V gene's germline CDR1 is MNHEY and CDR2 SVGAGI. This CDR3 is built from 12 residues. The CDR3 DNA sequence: TGTGCCAGCAGCACAGGGATTAATGGCTACACCTTC. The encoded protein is CASSTGINGYTF.

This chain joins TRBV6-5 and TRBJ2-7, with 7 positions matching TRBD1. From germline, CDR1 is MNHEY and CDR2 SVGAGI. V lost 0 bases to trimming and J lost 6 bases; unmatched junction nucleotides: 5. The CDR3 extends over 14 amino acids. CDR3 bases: TGTGCCAGCAGTTACTCGACAGGGCCGGGCGAGCAGTACTTC. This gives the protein CASSYSTGPGEQYF.

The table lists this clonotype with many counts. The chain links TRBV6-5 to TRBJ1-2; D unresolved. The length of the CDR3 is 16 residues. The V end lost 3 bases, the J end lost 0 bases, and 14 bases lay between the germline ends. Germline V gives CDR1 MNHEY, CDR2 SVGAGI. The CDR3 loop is CASSYRRTSTNYGYTF. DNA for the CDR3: TGTGCCAGCAGTTATAGGAGGACTAGCACTAACTATGGCTACACCTTC.

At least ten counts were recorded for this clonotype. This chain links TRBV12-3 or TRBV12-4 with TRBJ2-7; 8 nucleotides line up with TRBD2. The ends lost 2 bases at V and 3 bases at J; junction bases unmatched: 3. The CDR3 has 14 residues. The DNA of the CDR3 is TGTGCCAGCAGTTTACCGGGACTAGTCTACGAGCAGTACTTC. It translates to CASSLPGLVYEQYF.

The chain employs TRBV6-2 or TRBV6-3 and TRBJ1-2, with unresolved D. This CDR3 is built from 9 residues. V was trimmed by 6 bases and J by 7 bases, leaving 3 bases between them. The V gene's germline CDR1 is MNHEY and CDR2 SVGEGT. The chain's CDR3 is CASSPGYTF. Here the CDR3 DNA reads TGTGCCAGCAGCCCTGGCTACACCTTC.

The DNA of the CDR3 is TGTGCCAGCAGGGCTCTTAGGACAGGGACCTACGAGCAGTACTTC. Translated: CASRALRTGTYEQYF. V gene TRBV6-1 combines with J gene TRBJ2-7, with 8 bases fitting TRBD1. CDR3 length: 15 amino acids. The germline V gene has CDR1 MNHNS and CDR2 SASEGT. V lost 6 bases and J lost 2; bases outside the gene matches: 9.

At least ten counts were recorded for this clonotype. The CDR3 coding sequence is TGTGCCAGCAGTGAGTTGCGGGACGAGCAGTACTTC. Its translation is CASSELRDEQYF. The chain uses TRBV2 and TRBJ2-7; weak D call: TRBD2 (5 bases). Per the germline V gene, CDR1 is SNHLY and CDR2 is FYNNEI. Trimming removed 3 bases at V and 5 bases at J, with 8 bases between. This CDR3 is built from 12 residues.